Each of the 14 T cell receptor beta chains below was sequenced from the same sample in a study of technical replicates of blood from several donors. Only in-frame clones appear in the TCRdb table, and some are missing; sequencing was by immunoSEQ multiplex PCR. The repertoire holds tens of thousands of clones, 92% seen once, with about 3.7% in the top ten. Source material: PBMCs. Receptor source: a human donor in good health. Some clones in this sample may be carry-over from other donors' samples.

The J gene is TRBJ2-3, the V gene TRBV5-1, with D possibly TRBD2 on 6 matching bases. V was clipped by 0 bases and J by 9 bases, with 11 bases between them. CDR1 is SGHRS, CDR2 YFSETQ, per germline. The CDR3 totals 13 residues. The CDR3 nucleotides read TGCGCCAGCAGCTTGGAACTAGCCGGAACGCAGTATTTT. Amino acids: CASSLELAGTQYF. The entire variable domain, with the rest obtained from reference TRBV5-1 and TRBJ2-3, is as follows: KAGVTQTPRYLIKTRGQQVTLSCSPISGHRSVSWYQQTPGQGLQFLFEYFSETQRNKGNFPGRFSGRQFSNSRSEMNVSTLELGDSALYLCASSLELAGTQYFGPGTRLTVL.

The chain recombines TRBV6-5 with TRBJ1-1, with D possibly matching TRBD1 (6 bases). CDR1 MNHEY and CDR2 SVGAGI come from the germline V gene. Trimming took off 5 bases at V and 9 bases at J, with 10 bases between the two ends. This CDR3 spans 11 amino acids. The CDR3 loop is CASSTGSQAFF. In nucleotides, the CDR3 is TGTGCCAGCAGTACAGGGTCCCAAGCTTTCTTT.

The genes are TRBV4-2 and TRBJ1-5; D remains unclear. The V and J ends lost 0 bases and 7 bases respectively, with 16 bases between them. CDR3 size: 16 residues. Germline V gives CDR1 LGHNA, CDR2 YNFKEQ. CDR3 bases: TGTGCCAGCAGCCAAGAGGAACGGAGGAAGGGCCAGCCCCAGCATTTT. As protein: CASSQEERRKGQPQHF.

This clone was detected only once. The J gene is TRBJ2-7, the V gene TRBV2; D not certain. The CDR3 is 11 residues long. Germline V gene lookup returns CDR1 SNHLY and CDR2 FYNNEI. Trimming removed 8 bases from V and 3 bases from J, with 8 bases in between. The CDR3 DNA sequence: TGTGCCAGCCAAAACAACTACGAGCAGTACTTC. This encodes CASQNNYEQYF.

The chain carries TRBV6-5 and TRBJ2-1; 9 bases match TRBD2. CDR1 and CDR2 (germline): MNHEY, SVGAGI. V trimming: 0 bases; J trimming: 9 bases; junction bases outside the gene matches: 3. The CDR3 is 14 amino acids. CDR3: CASSYSLAGSEQFF. CDR3 bases: TGTGCCAGCAGTTACTCCCTAGCGGGGAGTGAGCAGTTCTTC.

This rearrangement joins TRBV5-6 to TRBJ2-3; possible D gene TRBD2, 6 bases. Germline V gene data show CDR1 as SGHDT and CDR2 as YYEEEE. V lost 4 bases to trimming and J lost 1 base, with 13 bases between them. The CDR3 has 15 amino acids. The CDR3 DNA is TGTGCCAGCAGCGAGGAGGGCCGGGGCACAGATACGCAGTATTTT. Amino acids: CASSEEGRGTDTQYF.

The rearrangement uses TRBV7-9 and TRBJ2-5, with 9 bases identical to TRBD2. The CDR3 sequence is 17 residues long. With V trimmed by 5 bases and J by 5 bases, 15 bases remained unmatched. From germline, CDR1 is SEHNR and CDR2 FQNEAQ (reference sequence). The CDR3 loop is CASSPERGEVFEETQYF. Here the CDR3 DNA reads TGTGCCAGCAGCCCCGAGCGGGGGGAGGTCTTTGAGGAGACCCAGTACTTC.

The rearrangement uses TRBV29-1 and TRBJ1-1; 8 bases line up with TRBD1. J gave up 11 bases and V 6 bases, and 14 bases lay outside the gene matches. The CDR3 is 13 amino acids. Germline V CDR1 and CDR2: SQVTM, ANQGSEA. CDR3: CSVDPGTGGVAFF. Here the CDR3 DNA reads TGCAGCGTCGACCCCGGGACAGGCGGCGTGGCTTTCTTT.

The V call is TRBV4-2, the J call TRBJ2-7; a possible D gene is TRBD2 (6 bases). Deletions cut 1 base from V and 0 bases from J, with 16 bases between. Germline CDR1 LGHNA, CDR2 YNFKEQ. The CDR3 extends over 17 amino acids. The CDR3 loop reads CASSQGPAASDSYEQYF. The DNA for the CDR3 is TGTGCCAGCAGCCAAGGCCCGGCGGCTAGCGACTCCTACGAGCAGTACTTC.

This clone occurred a few times. The J gene is TRBJ1-5, the V gene TRBV27; no reliable D call. V lost 6 bases and J lost 5, with 20 bases in between. The germline V gene encodes CDR1 MNHEY and CDR2 SMNVEV (reference sequence). The CDR3 extends over 16 amino acids. CDR3 nucleotides: TGTGCCAGCAGAAAAGACGGGCAGGAGGGTGATCAGCCCCAGCATTTT. Its translation: CASRKDGQEGDQPQHF.

The chain recombines TRBV7-9 with TRBJ1-3; D unclear. Germline V gene lookup returns CDR1 SEHNR and CDR2 FQNEAQ (reference sequence). The CDR3 is 13 amino acids. Deletions cut 5 bases from V and 2 bases from J, with 7 bases between. The CDR3 loop reads CASSRTAGNTIYF. CDR3 nucleotides: TGTGCCAGCAGCCGGACTGCTGGAAACACCATATATTTT.

The V and J genes are TRBV7-3 and TRBJ2-5; D is possibly TRBD2 (5 bases). This CDR3 has 13 residues. In germline, CDR1 is SGHTA, CDR2 FQGTGA. The V gene lost 1 base and the J gene lost 3 bases, with 6 bases spanning the gap. CDR3 region: CASSLREKETQYF. For the CDR3, the DNA is TGTGCCAGCAGCTTAAGGGAGAAAGAGACCCAGTACTTC.

CDR3 protein: CASSWSGGHQETQYF. CDR3 in DNA: TGTGCCAGCAGCTGGAGCGGGGGCCACCAAGAGACCCAGTACTTC. This chain connects TRBV7-2 to TRBJ2-5; TRBD2 matches 8 bases. The germline CDR1 and CDR2 sequences are SGHTA and FQGNSA. Trimming cost V 4 bases and J 0 bases; bases outside gene matches: 4. The length of the CDR3 is 15 residues. Variable domain in full (rest from reference TRBV7-2 and TRBJ2-5): GAGVSQSPSNKVTEKGKDVELRCDPISGHTALYWYRQSLGQGLEFLIYFQGNSAPDKSGLPSDRFSAERTGGSVSTLTIQRTQQEDSAVYLCASSWSGGHQETQYFGPGTRLLVL.

The chain carries TRBV2 and TRBJ2-7; 9 bases align to TRBD1. Germline CDR1 SNHLY, CDR2 FYNNEI. This CDR3 comprises 14 residues. Losses at the gene ends were 7 bases for V and 2 bases for J; bases not matched to a gene: 6. This chain's CDR3 is CASIVDRGAYEQYF. In nucleotides, the CDR3 is TGTGCCAGCATTGTGGACAGGGGCGCCTACGAGCAGTACTTC.